This TCR beta chain was recovered during a study of OX40 agonist ivuxolimab in advanced cancers. Study background: Ivuxolimab, an agonist antibody against OX40 (CD134), was given to patients.

Trimming took off 2 bases at V and 6 bases at J, with 14 bases between the two ends. This CDR3 has 15 residues. CDR1 is KGHSH, CDR2 LQKENI, per germline. Libraries were prepared by immunoSEQ multiplex PCR; TCRdb keeps only in-frame clonotypes and omits some of them. The table has roughly 66,000 clones, under 90% seen once. The specimen comprised CD4+ or CD8+ T cells sorted from blood, sampled in a trial of the OX40 agonist ivuxolimab. This TCR was recovered from an adult with an advanced solid tumor such as melanoma, head and neck, liver or kidney cancer. The V gene is TRBV18, the J gene TRBJ1-3, with a tentative D call TRBD1 (5 bases). The CDR3 sequence is CASSPSTALENTIYF. The CDR3 DNA is TGTGCCAGCTCACCATCGACAGCCCTTGAAAACACCATATATTTT.